One T cell receptor (beta chain) is described in this entry. The target antigen is unknown. These data come from a study of type 1 regulatory T cells. The wider study: T-allo10 is an in vitro-generated, Tr1-enriched CD4 T cell product specific for alloantigen.

The study, taken as a whole, reports: Tr1 cells had a more restricted TCR repertoire than non-Tr1 cells.

The V gene lost 3 bases and the J gene lost 1 base, with 9 bases spanning the gap. Germline-derived CDR1 and CDR2 are DFQATT and SNEGSKA (reference sequence). The CDR3 runs 13 residues. TCRdb processed the reads anew with MiXCR; each CDR3 protein has one entry. The repertoire holds roughly 71,000 distinct CDR3 sequences, with roughly 20% as singletons. The receptor was derived from a human donor in good health. The rearrangement uses TRBV20-1 and TRBJ2-5; tentative D call: TRBD1 (6 bases). The sample comprised cultured type 1 regulatory T (Tr1) cells, either the whole culture or a sorted fraction (not recorded which). The CDR3 DNA is TGCAGTGCTAGCAGGGGCTCCCAAGAGACCCAGTACTTC. Protein product: CSASRGSQETQYF.